This section outlines one T cell receptor beta chain sequence together with its context. A junction boundary mismatches the germline segment, possibly from a read error. The CDR3 regions of TCR beta were amplified from RNA transcripts. RT-PCR in the first round (using the HTBI primer set) targeted the TCR CDR3. TCRdb independently ran MiXCR on the multiplex PCR reads; one entry per CDR3 protein. The sample holds about 690,000 distinct CDR3 sequences, around a sixth seen once. The sample is drawn from a study of T cells in Graves' hyperthyroidism and ophthalmopathy. The CDR3 has 11 residues. Germline CDR1 reads KGHDR; CDR2 reads SFDVKD.

Sequenced: blood. The rearrangement joins TRBV24-1 to TRBJ2-7; D uncertain. The sequence was collected from a man over 45 with Graves' hyperthyroidism. The CDR3 DNA reads TGTGCCACCAGTGGTTTGTTCGAGCAGTACTTC. Amino acids: CATSGLFEQYF.